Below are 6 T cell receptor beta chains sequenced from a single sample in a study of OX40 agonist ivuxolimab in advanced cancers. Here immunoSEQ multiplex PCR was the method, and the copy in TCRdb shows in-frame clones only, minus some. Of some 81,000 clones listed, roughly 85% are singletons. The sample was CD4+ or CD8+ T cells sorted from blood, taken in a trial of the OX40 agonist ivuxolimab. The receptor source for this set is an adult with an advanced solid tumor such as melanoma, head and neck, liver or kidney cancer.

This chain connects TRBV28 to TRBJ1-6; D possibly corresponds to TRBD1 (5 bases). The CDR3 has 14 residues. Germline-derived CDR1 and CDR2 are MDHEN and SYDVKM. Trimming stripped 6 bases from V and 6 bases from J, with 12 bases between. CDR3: CASSPDSLNSPLHF. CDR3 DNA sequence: TGTGCCAGCAGCCCCGACAGCCTTAATTCACCCCTCCACTTT.

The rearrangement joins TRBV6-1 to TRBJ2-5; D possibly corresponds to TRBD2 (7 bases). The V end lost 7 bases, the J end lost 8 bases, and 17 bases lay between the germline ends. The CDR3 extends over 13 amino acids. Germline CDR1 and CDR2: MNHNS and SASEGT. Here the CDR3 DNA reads TGTGCCAGCACATTAGAGGGGGGGCCCACCCAGTACTTC. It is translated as CASTLEGGPTQYF.

The CDR3 region is CASSQRTGGGSPLHF. Here the CDR3 DNA reads TGTGCCAGCAGTCAAAGGACAGGGGGTGGATCACCCCTCCACTTT. This chain uses TRBV6-5 with TRBJ1-6; 10 bases are a match to TRBD1. Germline CDR1 MNHEY, CDR2 SVGAGI. The CDR3 has 15 residues. J gave up 10 bases and V 5 bases, and 8 bases lay outside the gene matches.

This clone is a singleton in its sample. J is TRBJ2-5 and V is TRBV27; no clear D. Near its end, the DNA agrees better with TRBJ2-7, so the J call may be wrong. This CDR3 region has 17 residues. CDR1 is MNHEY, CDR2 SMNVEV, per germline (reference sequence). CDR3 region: CASSPGRLAVVPYEQYF. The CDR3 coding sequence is TGTGCCAGCAGTCCCGGGCGACTCGCAGTGGTCCCCTACGAGCAGTACTTC.

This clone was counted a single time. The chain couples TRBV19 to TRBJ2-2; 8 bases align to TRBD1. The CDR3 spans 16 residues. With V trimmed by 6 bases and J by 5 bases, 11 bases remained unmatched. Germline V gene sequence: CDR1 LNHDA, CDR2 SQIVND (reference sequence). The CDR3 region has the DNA TGTGCCAGTAGAACTGGACAGGGTAGCGGTACCGGGGAGCTGTTTTTT. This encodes CASRTGQGSGTGELFF.

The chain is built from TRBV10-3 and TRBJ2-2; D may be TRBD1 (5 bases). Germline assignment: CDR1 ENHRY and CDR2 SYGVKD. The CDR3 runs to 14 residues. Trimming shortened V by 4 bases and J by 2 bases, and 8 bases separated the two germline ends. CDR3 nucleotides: TGTGCCATCAGTGGGGGCCCTAACACCGGGGAGCTGTTTTTT. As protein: CAISGGPNTGELFF.